This entry lists 32 T cell receptor beta chains sequenced from one sample in a study of shared clonotypes between healthy human individuals. CD8 cells classed as naive were CD45RO-negative and positively selected for CCR7, excluding terminally differentiated effector memory CD45RA+ cells. Using immunoSEQ multiplex PCR, the repertoire was profiled, and TCRdb retains in-frame clones only, with some absent. The table has some 2.1 million clones, about 95% seen once. Sequenced sample: naive CD8+ T cells sorted from blood. These receptors originate from a man aged 18 to 29 in good health.

The chain has TRBV6-6 and TRBJ2-3, with D possibly being TRBD1 or TRBD2 (5 bases each). Trimming took off 5 bases at V and 2 bases at J, with 14 bases between the two ends. The CDR3 sequence is 15 residues long. Germline V lookup: CDR1 MNHNY, CDR2 SVGAGI (reference sequence). In DNA form, the CDR3 reads TGTGCCAGCAGTCACCGGGACGAGTACACAGATACGCAGTATTTT. Protein: CASSHRDEYTDTQYF.

The CDR3: CASSLSGMNTGELFF. CDR3 nucleotides: TGTGCCAGCAGCCTTAGCGGGATGAACACCGGGGAGCTGTTTTTT. This chain connects TRBV6-5 to TRBJ2-2; 8 nucleotides align to TRBD2. Germline trimming cut 6 bases from V and 1 base from J; bases unmatched to any gene: 4. Germline V gene lookup returns CDR1 MNHEY and CDR2 SVGAGI. The CDR3 is 15 amino acids.

V gene TRBV9 combines with J gene TRBJ2-7, with D possibly TRBD2 on 7 matching bases. V was cut by 0 bases and J by 3 bases, with 19 bases left in between. The CDR3 consists of 17 residues. Germline V lookup: CDR1 SGDLS, CDR2 YYNGEE. In DNA, the CDR3 is TGTGCCAGCAGCGTAGAGGCCCCGGGGGGCGCAGGCTACGAGCAGTACTTC. It codes for CASSVEAPGGAGYEQYF.

DNA of the CDR3: TGTGCCAGCAGTTTAACGGATGAGCAGTTCTTC. Translating it yields CASSLTDEQFF. The chain couples TRBV6-6 to TRBJ2-1; D is unclear. Trimming took 4 bases from V and 8 from J, leaving 6 bases between them. The germline V gene encodes CDR1 MNHNY and CDR2 SVGAGI (reference sequence). The CDR3 runs to 11 residues.

Details on this clone: Other nucleotide sequences from this sample produce the same CDR3. V and J are TRBV27 and TRBJ1-2, with no clear D. This CDR3 comprises 13 residues. Trimming left V 3 bases short and J 1 base short, with 6 bases between. Germline assignment: CDR1 MNHEY and CDR2 SMNVEV (reference sequence). CDR3 in DNA: TGTGCCAGCAGTTTTGGGCTTAACTATGGCTACACCTTC. The encoded protein is CASSFGLNYGYTF.

The chain couples TRBV6-5 to TRBJ1-3, with a tentative D call TRBD1 (5 bases). Germline lookup yields CDR1 MNHEY and CDR2 SVGAGI. The CDR3 has 15 residues. The germline V and J ends were trimmed by 6 bases and 1 base, with 13 bases remaining between them. CDR3 in amino acids: CASRPSGSSGNTIYF. The CDR3 bases are TGTGCCAGCAGACCGTCAGGGTCGTCTGGAAACACCATATATTTT.

The J gene is TRBJ2-1, the V gene TRBV27; 9 bases match TRBD2. V was pared by 5 bases and J by 1 base, with 6 bases of the junction left unmatched. Germline-derived CDR1 and CDR2 are MNHEY and SMNVEV (reference sequence). This CDR3 spans 16 amino acids. The CDR3 reads CASSPIAGVSYNEQFF. CDR3 nucleotides: TGTGCCAGCAGTCCCATAGCGGGAGTATCCTACAATGAGCAGTTCTTC.

As concerns this clone: This sample also contains other DNA sequences that code for the same CDR3. This chain joins TRBV4-3 and TRBJ2-3, with D unresolved. Germline CDR1 LGHNA, CDR2 YSLEER. The V end was cut by 2 bases, the J end by 5 bases, with 8 bases between. The CDR3 sequence is 13 residues long. CDR3: CASSQTSEDTQYF. The CDR3 nucleotides read TGCGCCAGCAGCCAAACTTCAGAAGATACGCAGTATTTT.

V usage is TRBV28 and J usage is TRBJ1-1; D gene uncertain. Deletions cut 2 bases from V and 2 bases from J, with 9 bases between. This CDR3 is built from 14 residues. Germline lookup yields CDR1 MDHEN and CDR2 SYDVKM. The CDR3 region has the DNA TGTGCCAGCAGTTTAATTATGGTTAACACTGAAGCTTTCTTT. It is translated as CASSLIMVNTEAFF.

This CDR3 is CASSLAMEQTNSPLHF. The CDR3 nucleotides read TGTGCCAGCAGCTTGGCAATGGAGCAGACGAATTCACCCCTCCACTTT. The J gene is TRBJ1-6, the V gene TRBV5-6; D unclear. The CDR3 is made up of 16 amino acids. V dropped 0 bases and J dropped 7 bases, with 14 bases sitting between them. The germline V gene has CDR1 SGHDT and CDR2 YYEEEE.

The V call is TRBV5-6, the J call TRBJ2-3, with 7 positions matching TRBD1. Germline assignment: CDR1 SGHDT and CDR2 YYEEEE. The CDR3 spans 16 residues. The V and J ends lost 0 bases and 2 bases, in that order; junction bases with no gene match: 6. Here the CDR3 DNA reads TGTGCCAGCAGCTTGGCCTGGGACAGTTTCACAGATACGCAGTATTTT. Protein sequence: CASSLAWDSFTDTQYF.

This rearrangement joins TRBV30 to TRBJ1-2, with a tentative D call TRBD1 (5 bases). Germline V CDR1 and CDR2: GTSNPN, SVGIG (reference sequence). This CDR3 is built from 17 residues. Trimming removed 0 bases from V and 2 bases from J, with 19 bases in between. The CDR3: CAWSVQAGSEWNYGYTF. The CDR3 DNA reads as TGTGCCTGGAGTGTACAAGCAGGGTCGGAGTGGAACTATGGCTACACCTTC.

The V call is TRBV27, the J call TRBJ2-7; a weak D match, TRBD1 (5 bases). CDR3 size: 15 residues. Trimming shortened V by 0 bases and J by 2 bases, and 11 bases separated the two germline ends. The germline CDR1 and CDR2 sequences are MNHEY and SMNVEV (reference sequence). Here the CDR3 reads CASSLSSDRPYEQYF. CDR3 in DNA: TGTGCCAGCAGTTTATCCTCCGACAGACCCTACGAGCAGTACTTC.

The chain links TRBV19 to TRBJ2-7, with TRBD1 matching over 10 bases. Germline CDR1 is LNHDA and CDR2 is SQIVND (reference sequence). The CDR3 covers 12 residues. The V segment lost 9 bases and the J segment 2 bases; nucleotides outside the gene matches: 1. In nucleotides, the CDR3 is TGTGCCAGGGGACAGGGGACCTACGAGCAGTACTTC. The encoded protein is CARGQGTYEQYF.

The rearrangement uses TRBV6-6 and TRBJ1-4; 8 bases are a match to TRBD1. Germline V gives CDR1 MNHNY, CDR2 SVGAGI (reference sequence). With V trimmed by 5 bases and J by 8 bases, 7 bases remained unmatched. This CDR3 has 14 amino acids. The CDR3 DNA is TGTGCCAGCAGTAGGACAGGGACCCTGGAAAAACTGTTTTTT. Protein sequence: CASSRTGTLEKLFF.

The chain carries TRBV10-3 and TRBJ2-4; D perhaps matches TRBD1 (6 bases). CDR1 is ENHRY, CDR2 SYGVKD, per germline. The CDR3 consists of 15 residues. The V end lost 2 bases, the J end lost 6 bases, and 14 bases lay between the germline ends. CDR3 residues: CAISEGTTGLNIQYF. As DNA, the CDR3 is TGTGCCATCAGTGAGGGGACCACAGGGTTAAACATTCAGTACTTC.

The rearrangement links TRBV28 to TRBJ2-3; 7 bases map to TRBD1. CDR1 is MDHEN, CDR2 SYDVKM, per germline. This CDR3 has 11 residues. The J segment lost 6 bases and the V segment lost 6 bases, leaving 0 bases of the junction unmatched. The CDR3 loop is CASRTGDTQYF. The DNA of the CDR3 is TGTGCCAGCAGGACAGGGGATACGCAGTATTTT.

The chain has TRBV4-3 and TRBJ2-7; D might be TRBD2 (5 bases). Germline V gene lookup returns CDR1 LGHNA and CDR2 YSLEER. The CDR3 is 13 amino acids. Trimming cost V 4 bases and J 5 bases, with 12 bases left between them. CDR3 sequence: CASSPALGHEQYF. Here the CDR3 DNA reads TGCGCCAGCAGCCCCGCACTAGGACACGAGCAGTACTTC.

The rearrangement links TRBV6-6 to TRBJ2-5; TRBD2 aligns across 13 bases. Per germline, CDR1 MNHNY and CDR2 SVGAGI (reference sequence). J lost 8 bases, V lost 4 bases, and 7 bases had no gene match. The CDR3 length is 15 residues. The CDR3: CASSLTSGGPQTQYF. Written as DNA, the CDR3 is TGTGCCAGCAGTTTGACTAGCGGGGGGCCCCAAACCCAGTACTTC.

A note on this clone: Other DNA sequences in this sample translate to the same CDR3. The genes are TRBV5-6 and TRBJ2-7; the D is unclear. This CDR3 has 14 amino acids. V lost 0 bases and J 2 bases, leaving 9 bases between the germline ends. CDR1 is SGHDT, CDR2 YYEEEE, per germline. This CDR3 is CASSLVGTTYEQYF. The CDR3 DNA reads as TGTGCCAGCAGCTTGGTAGGCACCACCTACGAGCAGTACTTC. Combining the CDR3 with reference TRBV5-6 and TRBJ2-7 gives the whole variable domain DAGVTQSPTHLIKTRGQQVTLRCSPKSGHDTVSWYQQALGQGPQFIFQYYEEEERQRGNFPDRFSGHQFPNYSSELNVNALLLGDSALYLCASSLVGTTYEQYFGPGTRLTVT.

The chain uses TRBV29-1 and TRBJ2-5, with a weak D call TRBD2 (6 bases). Trimming shortened V by 4 bases and J by 5 bases, and 17 bases separated the two germline ends. This CDR3 region has 14 residues. Germline loops: CDR1 SQVTM, CDR2 ANQGSEA. CDR3 sequence (DNA): TGCAGCGTTGTTTCGGGGAGGAATGGGGAGACCCAGTACTTC. The encoded protein is CSVVSGRNGETQYF.

As to this clone: The sample carries other DNA sequences with the same CDR3. This chain links TRBV5-1 with TRBJ1-1; D is undetermined. This CDR3 has 13 residues. Trimming left V 2 bases short and J 2 bases short, with 7 bases between. CDR1 and CDR2 from the germline V gene are SGHRS and YFSETQ. CDR3 residues: CASSFAGNTEAFF. CDR3 nucleotides: TGCGCCAGCAGCTTCGCAGGTAACACTGAAGCTTTCTTT.

CDR3 sequence: CARVLGRDLGGYTF. The CDR3 nucleotides are TGTGCCAGGGTTCTAGGCAGGGACTTAGGTGGCTACACCTTC. The rearrangement uses TRBV2 and TRBJ1-2; D is possibly TRBD1 (5 bases). Between the trimmed V and J ends, which lost 9 bases and 7 bases, there was a span of 21 bases. In germline, CDR1 is SNHLY, CDR2 FYNNEI. This CDR3 is built from 14 residues.

The gene calls are TRBV7-6 and TRBJ2-1; 7 nucleotides line up with TRBD1. There are 15 residues in the CDR3. Looked up from germline, CDR1 is SGHVS and CDR2 is FNYEAQ. V was clipped by 6 bases and J by 5 bases; unmatched bases: 10. The chain's CDR3 is CASSFDRASDNEQFF. The CDR3 bases are TGTGCCAGCAGTTTCGACAGGGCCTCTGACAATGAGCAGTTCTTC.

The rearrangement links TRBV7-9 to TRBJ2-1, with 10 bases identical to TRBD1. The CDR3 contains 17 residues. CDR1 and CDR2 from the germline V gene are SEHNR and FQNEAQ (reference sequence). The trim removed 4 bases at V and 5 bases at J, leaving 11 bases unmatched. CDR3 nucleotide sequence: TGTGCCAGCAGCTATGCCCGTTGGGACAGGGGCAACAATGAGCAGTTCTTC. This encodes CASSYARWDRGNNEQFF.

The rearrangement uses TRBV27 and TRBJ2-7, with 10 bases fitting TRBD1. V trimming: 6 bases; J trimming: 2 bases; junction bases outside the gene matches: 7. This CDR3 has 15 residues. Germline loops: CDR1 MNHEY, CDR2 SMNVEV (reference sequence). The CDR3 bases are TGTGCCAGCAGACCGGGACAGGGGTCGACCTACGAGCAGTACTTC. Translating it yields CASRPGQGSTYEQYF.

V usage is TRBV6-5 and J usage is TRBJ2-2; D unclear. The V gene lost 0 bases and the J gene lost 2 bases, with 7 bases spanning the gap. This CDR3 contains 15 residues. CDR1 and CDR2 from the germline V gene are MNHEY and SVGAGI. The CDR3 sequence is CASSYSQINTGELFF. The CDR3, as DNA: TGTGCCAGCAGTTACTCACAGATTAACACCGGGGAGCTGTTTTTT.

This rearrangement joins TRBV29-1 to TRBJ2-7, with D possibly TRBD1 on 5 matching bases. The CDR3 contains 15 residues. Germline loops: CDR1 SQVTM, CDR2 ANQGSEA. V was pared by 3 bases and J by 3 bases, with 18 bases between. The CDR3 DNA follows: TGCAGCGTTGACAGGGCCCTCCGGATTGTCTACGAGCAGTACTTC. Protein sequence: CSVDRALRIVYEQYF.

On this clone itself: This sample also contains other DNA sequences that code for the same CDR3. This chain connects TRBV6-1 to TRBJ1-1; possible D gene TRBD1, 6 bases. The CDR3 spans 14 residues. V gave up 6 bases and J gave up 3 bases, with 14 bases separating them. Germline CDR1 MNHNS, CDR2 SASEGT. The DNA for the CDR3 is TGTGCCAGCAGCGACAGGAGGGGGGACACTGAAGCTTTCTTT. The encoded protein is CASSDRRGDTEAFF.

CDR3 nucleotides: TGTGCCAGCAGCATGGGCGGCAGGGTGTTTGGGGGCTACACCTTC. Its protein product is CASSMGGRVFGGYTF. V usage is TRBV21-1 and J usage is TRBJ1-2; the table's TRBD1 call for D was not verified on the DNA. TRBV21-1 represents a pseudogene. The CDR3 sequence is 15 residues long.

V is TRBV13 and J is TRBJ2-1, with TRBD2 matching over 11 bases. Per the germline V gene, CDR1 is PRHDT and CDR2 is FYEKMQ (reference sequence). The CDR3 length is 15 residues. V was pared by 4 bases and J by 9 bases, with 8 bases of the junction left unmatched. The CDR3 nucleotides read TGTGCCAGCAGCTCCTCTCTAGCGGGAGGAACTGAGCAGTTCTTC. Protein sequence: CASSSSLAGGTEQFF.

The CDR3 here is CASSLGLASYEQYF. CDR3 DNA sequence: TGCGCCAGCAGCCTCGGACTAGCGTCCTACGAGCAGTACTTC. The rearrangement uses TRBV10-2 and TRBJ2-7, with 9 bases identical to TRBD2. In germline, CDR1 is WSHSY, CDR2 SAAADI. The CDR3 has 14 residues. After removal of 6 bases from V and 1 base from J, the junction contained 4 bases not matched to a gene.